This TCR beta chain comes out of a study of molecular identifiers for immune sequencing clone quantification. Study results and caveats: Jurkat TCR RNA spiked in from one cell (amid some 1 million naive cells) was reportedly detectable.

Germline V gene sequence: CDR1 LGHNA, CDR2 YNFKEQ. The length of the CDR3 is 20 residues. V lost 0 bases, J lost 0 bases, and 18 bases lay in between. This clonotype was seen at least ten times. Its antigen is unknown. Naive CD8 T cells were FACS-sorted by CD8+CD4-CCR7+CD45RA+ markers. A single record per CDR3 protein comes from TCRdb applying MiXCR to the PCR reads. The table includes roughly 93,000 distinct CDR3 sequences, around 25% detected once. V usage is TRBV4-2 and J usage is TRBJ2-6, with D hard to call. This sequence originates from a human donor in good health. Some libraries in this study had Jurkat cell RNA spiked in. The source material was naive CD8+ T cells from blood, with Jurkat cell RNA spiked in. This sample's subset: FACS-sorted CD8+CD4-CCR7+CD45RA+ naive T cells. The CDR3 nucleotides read TGTGCCAGCAGCCAAGAGGGATTGGGGTTTCCCTACTCTGGGGCCAACGTCCTGACTTTC. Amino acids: CASSQEGLGFPYSGANVLTF.